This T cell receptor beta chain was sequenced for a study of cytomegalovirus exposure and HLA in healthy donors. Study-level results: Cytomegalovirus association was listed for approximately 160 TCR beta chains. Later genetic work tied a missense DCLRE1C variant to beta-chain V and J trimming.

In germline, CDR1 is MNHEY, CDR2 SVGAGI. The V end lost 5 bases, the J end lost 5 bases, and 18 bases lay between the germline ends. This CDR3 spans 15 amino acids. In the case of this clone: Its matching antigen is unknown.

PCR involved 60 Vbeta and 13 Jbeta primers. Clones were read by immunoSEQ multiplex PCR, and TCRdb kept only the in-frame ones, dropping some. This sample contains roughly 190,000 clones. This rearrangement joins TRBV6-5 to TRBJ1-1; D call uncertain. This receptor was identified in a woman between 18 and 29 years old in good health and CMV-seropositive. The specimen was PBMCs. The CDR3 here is CASSTQSRAGTEAFF. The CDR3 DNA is TGTGCCAGCAGTACTCAGTCAAGGGCGGGAACTGAAGCTTTCTTT.